Shown below are 5 T cell receptor beta chains from a single sample sequenced in a study of blood T cell repertoires in COVID-19. The table came from immunoSEQ multiplex PCR; TCRdb's copy has only in-frame clones and leaves some out. The sample holds around 330,000 clones, roughly 85% seen once. Input material: PBMCs or T cells enriched from blood (not recorded which). These receptors were collected from a woman younger than 45 who had been exposed to COVID-19.

The chain employs TRBV19 and TRBJ1-6, with 7 positions matching TRBD1. Unmatched junction bases numbered 10, after V lost 9 bases and J lost 14 bases. The CDR3 runs 12 residues. Per germline, CDR1 LNHDA and CDR2 SQIVND (reference sequence). The CDR3 is CASRTGSVSLHF. Here the CDR3 DNA reads TGTGCCAGCCGGACAGGCTCGGTCTCCCTCCACTTT.

The chain recombines TRBV5-6 with TRBJ1-1, with 8 bases that match TRBD1. V shed 4 bases and J 8 bases; nucleotides not matched to a gene: 10. Germline values: CDR1 SGHDT, CDR2 YYEEEE. The CDR3 is made up of 14 amino acids. CDR3 sequence (DNA): TGTGCCAGCAGCCCGGCGGCAGGGGGCCAGGAAGCTTTCTTT. Protein: CASSPAAGGQEAFF.

V usage is TRBV18 and J usage is TRBJ2-5, with D maybe TRBD2 (6 bases). Germline CDR1 reads KGHSH; CDR2 reads LQKENI. The CDR3 extends over 15 amino acids. V dropped 7 bases and J dropped 3 bases, with 18 bases sitting between them. The CDR3 sequence: CASFPRAGFKETQYF. The CDR3 DNA reads TGTGCCAGCTTTCCCAGGGCGGGGTTTAAAGAGACCCAGTACTTC.

This rearrangement joins TRBV4-1 to TRBJ1-6, with a weak D call TRBD1 (5 bases). This CDR3 is built from 14 residues. V was pared by 3 bases and J by 7 bases, with 10 bases between. Per germline, CDR1 MGHRA and CDR2 YSYEKL. This CDR3 is CASSHWQGNSPLHF. The CDR3 coding sequence is TGCGCCAGCAGCCATTGGCAGGGAAATTCACCCCTCCACTTT.

The V call is TRBV6-5, the J call TRBJ1-1; 8 bases fit TRBD1. The CDR3 runs 14 residues. The V and J ends lost 5 bases and 4 bases, in that order; junction bases with no gene match: 6. Germline V gives CDR1 MNHEY, CDR2 SVGAGI. This CDR3 reads CASSQTGVATEAFF. DNA of the CDR3: TGTGCCAGCAGTCAGACAGGGGTTGCCACTGAAGCTTTCTTT.